Sequencing of this TCR beta chain was carried out in a study of cytomegalovirus exposure and HLA in healthy donors. CDR3 length: 19 residues. CDR1 is MDHEN and CDR2 is SYDVKM in the germline V gene. J gave up 4 bases and V 3 bases, and 17 bases lay outside the gene matches. The PCR was carried out with 60 Vbeta primers and 13 Jbeta primers. Some clones are missing from TCRdb's copy, which holds only in-frame ones; the method was immunoSEQ multiplex PCR. Of under 250,000 clones listed, roughly 85% are singletons. Source material: PBMCs. This clonotype originated in a woman in her forties or fifties in good health and CMV-seronegative. The rearrangement joins TRBV28 to TRBJ1-5; 8 nucleotides agree with TRBD1. The CDR3 coding sequence is TGTGCCAGCAGTTTTTCCTCCCTAACAGGGGGGACCCGAAATCAGCCCCAGCATTTT. Its translation is CASSFSSLTGGTRNQPQHF.